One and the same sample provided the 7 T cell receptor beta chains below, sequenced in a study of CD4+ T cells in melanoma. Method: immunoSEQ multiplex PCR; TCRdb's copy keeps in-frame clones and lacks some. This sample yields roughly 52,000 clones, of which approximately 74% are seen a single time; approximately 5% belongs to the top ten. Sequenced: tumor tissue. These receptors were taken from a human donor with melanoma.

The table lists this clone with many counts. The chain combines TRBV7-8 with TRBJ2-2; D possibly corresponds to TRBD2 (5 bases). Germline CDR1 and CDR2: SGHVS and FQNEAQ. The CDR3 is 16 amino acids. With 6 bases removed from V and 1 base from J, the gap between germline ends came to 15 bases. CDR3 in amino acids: CASSQKRTRNTGELFF. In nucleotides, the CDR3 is TGTGCCAGCAGTCAGAAGCGGACGAGGAACACCGGGGAGCTGTTTTTT.

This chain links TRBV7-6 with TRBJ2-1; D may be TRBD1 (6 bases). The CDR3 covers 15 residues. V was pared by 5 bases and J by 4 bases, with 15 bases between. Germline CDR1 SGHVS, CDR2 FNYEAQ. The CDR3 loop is CASSPLSGVYNEQFF. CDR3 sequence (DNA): TGTGCCAGCAGCCCCCTATCAGGGGTGTACAATGAGCAGTTCTTC.

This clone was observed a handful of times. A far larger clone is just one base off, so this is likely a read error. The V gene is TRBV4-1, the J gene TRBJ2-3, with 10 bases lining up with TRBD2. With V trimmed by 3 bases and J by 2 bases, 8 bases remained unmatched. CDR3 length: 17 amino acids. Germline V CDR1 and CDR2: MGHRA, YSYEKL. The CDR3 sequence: CASSQAGTSVFTDTQYF. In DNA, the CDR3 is TGCGCCAGCAGCCAGGCTGGGACTAGCGTATTCACAGATACGCAGTATTTT.

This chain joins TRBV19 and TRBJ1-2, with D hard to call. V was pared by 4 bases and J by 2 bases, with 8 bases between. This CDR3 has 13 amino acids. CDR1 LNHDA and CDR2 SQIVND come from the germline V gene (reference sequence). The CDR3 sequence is CASSSNGNYGYTF. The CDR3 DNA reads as TGTGCCAGTAGTAGTAACGGAAACTATGGCTACACCTTC. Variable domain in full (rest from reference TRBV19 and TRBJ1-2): DGGITQSPKYLFRKEGQNVTLSCEQNLNHDAMYWYRQDPGQGLRLIYYSQIVNDFQKGDIAEGYSVSREKKESFPLTVTSAQKNPTAFYLCASSSNGNYGYTFGSGTRLTVV.

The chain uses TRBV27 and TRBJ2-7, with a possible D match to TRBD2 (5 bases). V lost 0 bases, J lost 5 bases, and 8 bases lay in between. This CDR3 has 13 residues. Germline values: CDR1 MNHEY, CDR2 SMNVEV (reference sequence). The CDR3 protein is CASSLSLRDEQYF. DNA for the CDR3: TGTGCCAGCAGTTTATCGTTGCGGGACGAGCAGTACTTC.

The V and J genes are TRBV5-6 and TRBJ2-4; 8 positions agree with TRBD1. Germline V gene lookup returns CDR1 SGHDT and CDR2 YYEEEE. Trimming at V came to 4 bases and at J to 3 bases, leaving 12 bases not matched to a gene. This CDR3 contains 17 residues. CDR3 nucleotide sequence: TGTGCCAGCAGCCCTCAGGGGGCGGAATTCGGCAAAAACATTCAGTACTTC. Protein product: CASSPQGAEFGKNIQYF.

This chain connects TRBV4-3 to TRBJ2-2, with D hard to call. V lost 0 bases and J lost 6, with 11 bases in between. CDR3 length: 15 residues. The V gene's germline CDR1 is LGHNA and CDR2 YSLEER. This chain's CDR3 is CASSQDFALSGELFF. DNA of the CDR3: TGCGCCAGCAGCCAAGATTTCGCGTTATCCGGGGAGCTGTTTTTT.